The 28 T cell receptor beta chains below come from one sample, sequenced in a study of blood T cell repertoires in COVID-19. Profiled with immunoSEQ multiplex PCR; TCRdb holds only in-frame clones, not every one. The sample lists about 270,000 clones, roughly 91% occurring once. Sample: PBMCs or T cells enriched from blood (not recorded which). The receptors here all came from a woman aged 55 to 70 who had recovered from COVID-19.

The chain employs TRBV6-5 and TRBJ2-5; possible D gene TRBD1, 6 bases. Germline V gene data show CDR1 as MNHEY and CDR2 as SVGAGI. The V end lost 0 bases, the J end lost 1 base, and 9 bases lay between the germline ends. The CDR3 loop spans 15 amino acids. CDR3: CASSYSGHIQETQYF. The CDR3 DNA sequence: TGTGCCAGCAGTTACTCGGGACACATCCAAGAGACCCAGTACTTC.

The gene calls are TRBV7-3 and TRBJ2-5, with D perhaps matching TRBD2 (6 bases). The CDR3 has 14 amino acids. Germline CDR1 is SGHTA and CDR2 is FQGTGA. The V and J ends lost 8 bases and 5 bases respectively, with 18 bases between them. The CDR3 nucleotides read TGTGCCAGCGGGGGGAGGCACAAGGAGGAGACCCAGTACTTC. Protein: CASGGRHKEETQYF.

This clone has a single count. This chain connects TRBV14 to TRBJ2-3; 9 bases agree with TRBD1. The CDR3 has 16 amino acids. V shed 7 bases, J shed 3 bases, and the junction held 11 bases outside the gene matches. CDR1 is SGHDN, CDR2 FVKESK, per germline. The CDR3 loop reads CASTPLGQGRTDTQYF. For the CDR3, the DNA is TGTGCCAGCACTCCCCTGGGACAGGGAAGGACAGATACGCAGTATTTT.

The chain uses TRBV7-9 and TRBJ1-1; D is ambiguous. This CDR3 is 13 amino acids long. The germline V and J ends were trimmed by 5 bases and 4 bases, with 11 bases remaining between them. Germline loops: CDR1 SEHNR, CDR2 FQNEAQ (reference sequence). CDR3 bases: TGTGCCAGCAGCCCTAACACGGGCACTGAAGCTTTCTTT. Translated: CASSPNTGTEAFF. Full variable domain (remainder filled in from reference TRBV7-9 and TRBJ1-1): DTGVSQNPRHKITKRGQNVTFRCDPISEHNRLYWYRQTLGQGPEFLTYFQNEAQLEKSRLLSDRFSAERPKGSFSTLEIQRTEQGDSAMYLCASSPNTGTEAFFGQGTRLTVV.

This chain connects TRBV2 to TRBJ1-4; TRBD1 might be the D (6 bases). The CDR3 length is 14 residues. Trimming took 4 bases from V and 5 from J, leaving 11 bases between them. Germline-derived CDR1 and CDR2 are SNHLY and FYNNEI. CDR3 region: CASSVHRENEKLFF. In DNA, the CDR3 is TGTGCCAGCAGTGTCCACAGGGAAAATGAAAAACTGTTTTTT.

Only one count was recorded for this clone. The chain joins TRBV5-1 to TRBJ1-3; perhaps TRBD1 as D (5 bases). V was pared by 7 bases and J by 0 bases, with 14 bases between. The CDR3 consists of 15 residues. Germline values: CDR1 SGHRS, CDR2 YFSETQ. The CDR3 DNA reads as TGCGCCAGCCGACCAACAGGTGTCTCTGGAAACACCATATATTTT. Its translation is CASRPTGVSGNTIYF.

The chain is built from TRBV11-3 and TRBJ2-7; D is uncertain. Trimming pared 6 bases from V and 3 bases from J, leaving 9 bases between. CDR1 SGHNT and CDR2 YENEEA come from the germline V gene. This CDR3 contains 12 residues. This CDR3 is CASSNFGYEQYF. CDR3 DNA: TGTGCCAGCAGTAACTTTGGCTACGAGCAGTACTTC.

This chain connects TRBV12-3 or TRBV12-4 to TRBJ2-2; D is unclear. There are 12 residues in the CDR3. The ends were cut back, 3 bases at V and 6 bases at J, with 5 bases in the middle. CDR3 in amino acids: CASSFSAGELFF. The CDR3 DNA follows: TGTGCCAGCAGTTTTTCGGCCGGGGAGCTGTTTTTT.

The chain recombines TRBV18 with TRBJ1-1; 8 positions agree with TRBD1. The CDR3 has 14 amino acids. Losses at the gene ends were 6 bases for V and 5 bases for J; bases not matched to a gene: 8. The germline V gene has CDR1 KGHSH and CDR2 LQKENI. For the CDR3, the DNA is TGTGCCAGCTCGCCGACGACAGGGGATACTGAAGCTTTCTTT. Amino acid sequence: CASSPTTGDTEAFF.

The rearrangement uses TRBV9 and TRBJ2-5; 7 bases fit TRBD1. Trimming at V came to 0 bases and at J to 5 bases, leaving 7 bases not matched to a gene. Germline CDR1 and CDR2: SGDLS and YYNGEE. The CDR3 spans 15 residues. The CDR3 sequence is CASSVAGGLWETQYF. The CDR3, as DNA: TGTGCCAGCAGCGTAGCAGGGGGATTGTGGGAGACCCAGTACTTC.

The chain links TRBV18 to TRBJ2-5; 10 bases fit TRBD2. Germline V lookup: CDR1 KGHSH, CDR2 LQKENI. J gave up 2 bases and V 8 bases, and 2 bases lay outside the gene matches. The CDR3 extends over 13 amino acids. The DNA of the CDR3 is TGTGCCAGCAGCGGGAGGGTTCAAGAGACCCAGTACTTC. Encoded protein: CASSGRVQETQYF. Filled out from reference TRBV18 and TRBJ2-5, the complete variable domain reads NAGVMQNPRHLVRRRGQEARLRCSPMKGHSHVYWYRQLPEEGLKFMVYLQKENIIDESGMPKERFSAEFPKEGPSILRIQQVVRGDSAAYFCASSGRVQETQYFGPGTRLLVL.

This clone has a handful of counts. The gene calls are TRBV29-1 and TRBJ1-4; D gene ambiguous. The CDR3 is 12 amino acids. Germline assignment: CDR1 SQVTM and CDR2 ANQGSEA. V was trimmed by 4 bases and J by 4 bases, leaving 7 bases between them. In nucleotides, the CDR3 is TGCAGCGTTGCGGGTTATAATGAAAAACTGTTTTTT. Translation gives CSVAGYNEKLFF.

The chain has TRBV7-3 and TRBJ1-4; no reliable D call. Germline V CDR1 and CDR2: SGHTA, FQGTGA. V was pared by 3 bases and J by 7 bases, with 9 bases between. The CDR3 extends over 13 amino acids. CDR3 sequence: CASSLTRGEKLFF. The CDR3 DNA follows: TGTGCCAGCAGCTTGACTCGGGGTGAAAAACTGTTTTTT.

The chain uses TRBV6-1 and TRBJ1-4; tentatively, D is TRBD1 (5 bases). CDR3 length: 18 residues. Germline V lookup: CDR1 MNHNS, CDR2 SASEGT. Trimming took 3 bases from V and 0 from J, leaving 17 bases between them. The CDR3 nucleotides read TGTGCCAGCAGTGAGATATTGGTAGGGGAGGCAACTAATGAAAAACTGTTTTTT. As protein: CASSEILVGEATNEKLFF.

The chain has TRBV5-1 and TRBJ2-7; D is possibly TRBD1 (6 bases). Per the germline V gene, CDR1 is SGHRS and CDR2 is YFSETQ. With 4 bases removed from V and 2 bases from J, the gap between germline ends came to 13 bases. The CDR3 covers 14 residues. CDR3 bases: TGCGCCAGCAGCCCCGGGACACTAACCTACGAGCAGTACTTC. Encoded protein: CASSPGTLTYEQYF.

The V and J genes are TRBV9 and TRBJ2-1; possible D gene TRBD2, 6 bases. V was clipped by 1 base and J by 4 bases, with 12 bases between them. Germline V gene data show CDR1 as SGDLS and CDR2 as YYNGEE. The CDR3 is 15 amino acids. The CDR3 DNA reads TGTGCCAGCAGCGTATCTACGGGGGAATACAATGAGCAGTTCTTC. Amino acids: CASSVSTGEYNEQFF.

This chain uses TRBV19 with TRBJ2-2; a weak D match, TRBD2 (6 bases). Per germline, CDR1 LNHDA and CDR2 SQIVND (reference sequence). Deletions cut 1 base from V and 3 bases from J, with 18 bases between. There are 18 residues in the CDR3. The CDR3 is CASSIGRGKVQYTGELFF. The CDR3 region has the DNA TGTGCCAGTAGTATAGGACGGGGGAAGGTACAGTACACCGGGGAGCTGTTTTTT.

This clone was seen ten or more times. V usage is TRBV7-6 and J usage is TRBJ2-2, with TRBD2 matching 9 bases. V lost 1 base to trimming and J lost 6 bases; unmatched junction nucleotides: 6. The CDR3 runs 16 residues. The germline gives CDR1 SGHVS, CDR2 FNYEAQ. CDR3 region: CASSLGRAGGSGELFF. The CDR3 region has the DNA TGTGCCAGCAGCTTAGGCCGAGCGGGGGGATCCGGGGAGCTGTTTTTT.

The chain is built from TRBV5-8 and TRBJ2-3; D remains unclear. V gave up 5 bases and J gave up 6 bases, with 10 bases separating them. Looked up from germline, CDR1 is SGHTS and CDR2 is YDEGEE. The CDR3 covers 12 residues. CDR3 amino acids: CASRELGDTQYF. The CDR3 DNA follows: TGTGCCAGCAGAGAACTGGGCGATACGCAGTATTTT.

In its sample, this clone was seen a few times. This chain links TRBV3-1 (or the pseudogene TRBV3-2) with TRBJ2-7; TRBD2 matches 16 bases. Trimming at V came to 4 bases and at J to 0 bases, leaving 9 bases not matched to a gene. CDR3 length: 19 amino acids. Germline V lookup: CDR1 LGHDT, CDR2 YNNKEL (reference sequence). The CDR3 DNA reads TGTGCCAGCAGCCCATCCCCGGGACTAGCGGGGGGGAGCTCCTACGAGCAGTACTTC. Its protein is CASSPSPGLAGGSSYEQYF.

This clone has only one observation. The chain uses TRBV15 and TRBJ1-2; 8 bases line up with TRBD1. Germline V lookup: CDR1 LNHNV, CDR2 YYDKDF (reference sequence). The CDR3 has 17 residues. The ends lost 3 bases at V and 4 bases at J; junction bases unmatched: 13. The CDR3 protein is CATSSPSGSGTGYGYTF. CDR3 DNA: TGTGCCACCAGCAGCCCTTCTGGATCCGGGACAGGCTATGGCTACACCTTC.

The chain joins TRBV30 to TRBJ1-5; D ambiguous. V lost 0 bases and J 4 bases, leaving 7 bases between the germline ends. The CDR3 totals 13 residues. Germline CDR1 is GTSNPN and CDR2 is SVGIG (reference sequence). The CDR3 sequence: CAWSVQTNQPQHF. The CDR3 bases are TGTGCCTGGAGTGTACAGACGAATCAGCCCCAGCATTTT.

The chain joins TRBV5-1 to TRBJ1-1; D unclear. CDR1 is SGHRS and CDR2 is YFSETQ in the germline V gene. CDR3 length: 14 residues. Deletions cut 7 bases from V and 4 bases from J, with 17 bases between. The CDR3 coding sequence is TGCGCCAGCGCACTCATTCTTGCGGGCACTGAAGCTTTCTTT. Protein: CASALILAGTEAFF. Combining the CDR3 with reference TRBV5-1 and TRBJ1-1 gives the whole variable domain KAGVTQTPRYLIKTRGQQVTLSCSPISGHRSVSWYQQTPGQGLQFLFEYFSETQRNKGNFPGRFSGRQFSNSRSEMNVSTLELGDSALYLCASALILAGTEAFFGQGTRLTVV.

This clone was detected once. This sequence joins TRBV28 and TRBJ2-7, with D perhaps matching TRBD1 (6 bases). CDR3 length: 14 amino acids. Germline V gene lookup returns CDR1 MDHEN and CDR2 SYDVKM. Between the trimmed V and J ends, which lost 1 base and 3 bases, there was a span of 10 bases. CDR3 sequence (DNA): TGTGCCAGCAGTTTATACTTAGGGGGCTACGAGCAGTACTTC. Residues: CASSLYLGGYEQYF. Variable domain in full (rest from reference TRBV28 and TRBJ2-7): DVKVTQSSRYLVKRTGEKVFLECVQDMDHENMFWYRQDPGLGLRLIYFSYDVKMKEKGDIPEGYSVSREKKERFSLILESASTNQTSMYLCASSLYLGGYEQYFGPGTRLTVT.

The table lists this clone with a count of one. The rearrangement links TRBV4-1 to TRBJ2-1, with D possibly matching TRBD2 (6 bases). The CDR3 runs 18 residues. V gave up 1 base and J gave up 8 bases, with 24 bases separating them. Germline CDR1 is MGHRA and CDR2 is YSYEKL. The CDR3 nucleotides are TGCGCCAGCAGCCAAGGCCACCGGGGACTCAACCCACACGATGAGCAGTTCTTC. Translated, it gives CASSQGHRGLNPHDEQFF.

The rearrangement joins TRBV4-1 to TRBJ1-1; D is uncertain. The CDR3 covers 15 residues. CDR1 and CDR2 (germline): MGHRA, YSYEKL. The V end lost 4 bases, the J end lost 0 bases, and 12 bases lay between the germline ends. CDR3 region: CASSLGGLMNTEAFF. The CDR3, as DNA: TGCGCCAGCAGCCTCGGCGGGCTGATGAACACTGAAGCTTTCTTT.

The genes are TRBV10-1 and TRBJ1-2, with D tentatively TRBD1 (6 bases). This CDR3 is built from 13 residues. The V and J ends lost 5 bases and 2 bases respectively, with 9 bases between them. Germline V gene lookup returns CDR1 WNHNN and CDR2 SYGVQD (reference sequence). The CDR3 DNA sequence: TGCGCCAGCAGTTCAGGGGTGAACTATGGCTACACCTTC. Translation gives CASSSGVNYGYTF.

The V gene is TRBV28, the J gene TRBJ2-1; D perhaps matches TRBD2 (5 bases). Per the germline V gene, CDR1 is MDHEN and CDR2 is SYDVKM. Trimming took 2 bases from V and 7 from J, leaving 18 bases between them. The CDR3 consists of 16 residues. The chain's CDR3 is CASSLGVRGSDNEQFF. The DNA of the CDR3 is TGTGCCAGCAGTTTAGGGGTCCGCGGGTCAGATAATGAGCAGTTCTTC.